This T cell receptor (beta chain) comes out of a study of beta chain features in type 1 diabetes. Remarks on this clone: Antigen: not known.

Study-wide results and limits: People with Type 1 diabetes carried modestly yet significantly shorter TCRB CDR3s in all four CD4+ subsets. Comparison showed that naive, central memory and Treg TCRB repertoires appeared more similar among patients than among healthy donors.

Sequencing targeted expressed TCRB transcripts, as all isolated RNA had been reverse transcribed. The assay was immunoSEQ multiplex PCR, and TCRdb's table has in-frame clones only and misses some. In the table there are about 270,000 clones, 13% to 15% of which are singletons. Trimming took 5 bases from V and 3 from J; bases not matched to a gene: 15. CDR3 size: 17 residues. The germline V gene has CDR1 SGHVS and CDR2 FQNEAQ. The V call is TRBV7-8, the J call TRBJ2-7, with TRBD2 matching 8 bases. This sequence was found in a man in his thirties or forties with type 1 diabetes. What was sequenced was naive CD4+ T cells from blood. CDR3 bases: TGTGCCAGCAGCCCTCGGGTAGCGGGGCAACGGAACTACGAGCAGTACTTC. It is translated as CASSPRVAGQRNYEQYF.